This TCR beta chain was sequenced during a study of T-cell reconstitution after alpha-beta-depleted transplantation in children (dated by TCRdb to 2016 to 2017). About the full investigation: Using TCR repertoire profiling, the study quantitatively followed how T-cell immune reconstitution unfolded in children after TCRalphabeta/CD19-depleted allogeneic hematopoietic cell transplantation. What the work shows at the level of the full study, not this receptor alone: In some patients, the high TCRbeta diversity seen at day 60 was put down to recipient T cells and intrathymic progenitors that had survived conditioning. The apparently early recovery of alphabetaT-cell counts about two months after transplant reportedly depended on only several hundred rapidly expanded clones that came from non-depleted graft cells. The frequencies of hyperexpanded clones fell over the following months, and after one year, T-cell counts and TCRbeta diversity were mostly attributed to newly produced T cells.

Receptor libraries were prepared by PCR. Sequencer: Illumina HiSeq 2500. Molecular barcoding was employed in the preparation of TCR libraries, with unique molecular identifiers being used to normalize TCRbeta repertoire quantification. Using fastp at Q25 and MiXCR, TCRdb reprocessed the public reads and kept productive beta chains. Every distinct CDR3 protein forms one entry, paired with its most common genes and DNA. The sample records around 600,000 distinct CDR3 sequences, about 21% of which are singletons. The ten largest account for roughly 13% of the sample. V is pared back by 0 bases and J by 2 bases, with 10 bases lying between the germline termini. From a lookup of the germline V gene, CDR1 and CDR2 are MNHEY and SVGAGI. The CDR3 has 16 amino acids, counting the end cysteine and phenylalanine. Only the CDR3 DNA stays, 48 bases, in frame from base 1. This clonotype was counted ten times or more. Its cognate antigen has yet to be identified. No much larger clonotype is one base removed from it; base qualities were not supplied.

The sample's treatment or condition label is to be understood as: allogeneic hematopoietic cell transplantation with graft depleted of TCRalphabeta T cells and CD19 B cells. TCRalphabeta/CD19-depleted allogeneic hematopoietic cell grafts were given to the transplant recipients, all of whom were children. This specimen was PBMCs, mostly from graft donor cells, taken 360 days after TCRalphabeta/CD19-depleted stem cell transplant. This receptor was taken from a boy under two years old who had a stem cell transplant for acute myeloid leukemia, so the T cells may come from the graft donor. The chain is made from TRBV6-5 and TRBJ2-2; no D gene call is confident. The DNA sequence is TGTGCCAGCAGTTACTCGATGGTCGCTAACACCGGGGAGCTGTTTTTT. This yields the protein CASSYSMVANTGELFF.